This T cell receptor (beta chain) came from a study of beta chain features in type 1 diabetes (dated by TCRdb to 2016 to 2018). About the study as a whole: Mean age, gender distribution, total cell number and subset yield were not different between patients and healthy donors. Across all samples, approximately 98,000,000 sorted cells were examined, and cell number per subset correlated strongly with RNA yield. In the study, recently diagnosed type 1 diabetes patients and matched healthy donors were compared on the TCRB repertoires of their sorted circulating CD4+ T cell subsets. Whereas all 30 or so donors provided naive and central memory subsets, regulatory and stem cell-like memory subsets were isolated from just 8 patients and about eight healthy donors.

This clone was detected many times. No antigen is known for it. No base qualities exist here, and no much larger clone lies one base off it. General conclusions and limits of the study: The naive, central memory and regulatory TCRB repertoires appeared to resemble one another more closely among patients than among healthy donors. Only small numbers of individuals were included in the HLA sub-analyses, which left unresolved whether HLA type had any influence on TCRB rearrangement. At VDJ recombination sites, patients with type 1 diabetes made fewer insertions and deleted more nucleotides, a pattern implying thymic rearrangement abnormalities. Type 1 diabetes patients showed a moderate but significant shortening of TCRB CDR3 length in all four CD4+ subsets. Shorter templates might be favored by PCR, yet because patient and control samples were amplified and corrected together, any such skew would affect both groups equally. Because cDNA was sequenced instead of genomic DNA, activated cells with high expression could be over-represented, although the groups did not differ in activation or CD3 levels.

The High Capacity cDNA Reverse Transcription Kit was used to reverse transcribe all of the isolated RNA, meaning that expressed TCRB transcripts were what got sequenced. Naive, central memory and regulatory T cell samples underwent deep immunoSEQ sequencing, averaging around 3.7 million total reads per sample. Sorted cells were lysed in RLT buffer, and RNA was extracted using DNase-treated RNeasy Micro or Mini kits according to cell number. To prevent cross-contamination, every cell subset was processed on its own, while patient and healthy donor samples were processed together. Using the immunoSEQ multiplex PCR, TCRB sequences were amplified from cDNA into 87-bp fragments spanning the CDR3 region. Sequencing of the amplicons was performed on the Illumina HiSeq platform. In the source study's methods: Synthetic template baselines were used to correct PCR bias computationally, reads within Hamming distance 2 were collapsed together, and singletons that could not be merged were discarded. Reads were aligned against IMGT so that V, D and J genes, CDR3 length and insertions or deletions at six rearrangement sites could be assigned. Clonotype counts were normalized to sorted cell number within each subset before computing true diversity and Gini coefficients with the tcR R package. Repertoire sharing was quantified using the overlap coefficient calculated on TCRB nucleotide sequences. In TCRdb, the immuneACCESS table is reduced to in-frame sequences with V and J assigned. These tables do not hold every clone; where another copy was compared, an unresolved V gene accounts for under half, and the others remain unexplained. That table furnishes V, J and clone size, whereas the DNA furnished D and trimming. For this sample the table gives about 370,000 clones, of which around 10% were detected only once. 0.45% to 0.65% of the sample rests with the top ten.

Each donor gave one peripheral blood draw, roughly 0.11 L on average, collected into heparinised tubes. A BD FACSAria II was used to sort naive, central memory, regulatory and stem cell-like memory CD4+ T cells with a panel that included CD45RO, CCR7, CD25, CD127, CD95 and CD27. All sorted populations exceeded 98% purity. Right away, PBMCs were isolated by Lymphoprep density gradient centrifugation and were stained directly, with no culture step. Samples were stained and sorted in pairs, with one healthy donor and one patient per experiment, so that batch effects were minimized. Compared with germline, V lacks 6 bases and J lacks 2 bases; bases without a gene match: 21. Reading from cysteine to phenylalanine, the CDR3 counts 21 amino acids. This entry keeps only the CDR3 DNA: 63 bases, framed from base 1. CDR1 is given as MDHEN and CDR2 as SYDVKM, both from the germline V gene.

The chain is assembled from TRBV28 and TRBJ2-7, and TRBD2 aligns with 14 junction nucleotides. The clonotype originates from a man between 25 and 39 years old with type 1 diabetes. Specimen: central memory CD4+ T cells from blood. This receptor has the CDR3 CASRNPSALLGTSGGTYEQYF. The DNA sequence reads TGTGCCAGCAGGAACCCTTCCGCACTACTCGGGACTAGCGGGGGAACCTACGAGCAGTACTTC.